This T cell receptor (beta chain) was sequenced in a study of shared clonotypes between healthy human individuals. This clone was detected a few times. Losses at the gene ends were 5 bases for V and 4 bases for J; bases not matched to a gene: 12. This CDR3 has 17 residues. Germline values: CDR1 MDHEN, CDR2 SYDVKM. A CD45RA+ naive subset and a CD45RA-negative memory subset were split from CD4+ cells. Libraries were prepared by immunoSEQ multiplex PCR; TCRdb keeps only in-frame clonotypes and omits some of them. The sample has about 1.1 million clones; around 82% are singletons. The genes are TRBV28 and TRBJ1-3, with 9 bases identical to TRBD1. The sequenced sample was memory CD4+ T cells from PBMCs. As for subset: CD45RA-negative fraction. This TCR derives from a man younger than 35 in good health. Some clones in this sample may be carry-over from other donors' samples. The DNA for the CDR3 is TGTGCCAGCAGTACGGCCCTGGACAGGGGATCAGGAAACACCATATATTTT. Encoded protein: CASSTALDRGSGNTIYF.